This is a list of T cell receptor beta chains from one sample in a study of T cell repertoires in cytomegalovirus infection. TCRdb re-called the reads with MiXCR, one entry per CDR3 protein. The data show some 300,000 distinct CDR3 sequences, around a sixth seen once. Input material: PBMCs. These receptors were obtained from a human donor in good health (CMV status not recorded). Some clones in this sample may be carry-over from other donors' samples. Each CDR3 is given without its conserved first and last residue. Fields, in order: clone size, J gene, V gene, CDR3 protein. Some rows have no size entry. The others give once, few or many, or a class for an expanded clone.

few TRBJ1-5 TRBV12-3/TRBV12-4 ASSRDRGVQPQH
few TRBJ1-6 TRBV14 ASSQDLGQGSSPLH
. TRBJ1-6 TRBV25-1 ASGVRDDSPLH
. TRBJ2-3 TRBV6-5 ASSYSGYHGDTQY
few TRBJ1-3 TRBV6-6 ASSYAPQGAGNTIY
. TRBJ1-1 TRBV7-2 ASSLLVDTEAF
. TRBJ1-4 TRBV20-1 SARHSANEKLF
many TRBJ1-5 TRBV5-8 ASTRGRTPNQPQH
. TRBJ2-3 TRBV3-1 ASSQLAGGITDTQY
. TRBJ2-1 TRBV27 ASSLRLAGGLSSYNEQF
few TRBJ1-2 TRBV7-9 ASSWETANYGYT
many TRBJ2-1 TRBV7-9 ASSTTSDGHNEQF
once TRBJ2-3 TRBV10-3 AISELDGTDTQY
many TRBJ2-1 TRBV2 ASIELISYNEQF
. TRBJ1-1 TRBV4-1 ASSQEPGRYTEAF
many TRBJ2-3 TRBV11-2 ASSLNEVSTDTQY
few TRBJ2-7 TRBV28 ASSSTGGGSSEQY
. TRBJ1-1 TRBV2 ASSALKGLGQNTEAF
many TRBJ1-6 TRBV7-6 ASSLARGAGSPLH
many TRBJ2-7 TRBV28 ASSSSGTGEGYEQY
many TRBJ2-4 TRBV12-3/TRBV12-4 ASRLRGAKNIQY
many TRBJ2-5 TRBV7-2 ASSLGLWAVQETQY
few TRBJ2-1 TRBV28 ASSRGGDNEQF
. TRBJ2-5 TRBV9 ASSVALSRQETQY
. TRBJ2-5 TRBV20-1 SAAGGPLFQY
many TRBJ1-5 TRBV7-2 ASSLARTVSQPQH
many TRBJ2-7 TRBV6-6 ASSYSKQDEQY
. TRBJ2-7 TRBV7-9 ASSPYPPDMGYEQY
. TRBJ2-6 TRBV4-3 ASSKGHFSGANVLT
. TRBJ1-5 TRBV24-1 ATSDPGSNQPQH
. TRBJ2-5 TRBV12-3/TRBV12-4 ASSLSDRGHGETQY
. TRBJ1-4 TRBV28 ASSRGVPKLF
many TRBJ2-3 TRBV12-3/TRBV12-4 ASSFQLAGGGFRDTQY
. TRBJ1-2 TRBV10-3 AIRRTGATNYGYT
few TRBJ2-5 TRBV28 ASMDPGTGEETQY
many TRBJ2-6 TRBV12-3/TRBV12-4 ASSFGTGESGANVLT
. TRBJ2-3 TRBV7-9 ASSLQIGLPGGTDTQY
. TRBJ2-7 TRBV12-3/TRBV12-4 ASSLPGSWRREQY
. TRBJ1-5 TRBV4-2 ASSQDGARGGQPQH
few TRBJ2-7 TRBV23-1 ASSHKGPGHDEQY
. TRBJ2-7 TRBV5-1 ASSLTGGEQY
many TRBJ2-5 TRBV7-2 ASSLRTLAQTQY
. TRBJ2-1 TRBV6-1 ASSDATGRVNYNEQF
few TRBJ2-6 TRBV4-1 ASSPSPASGANVLT
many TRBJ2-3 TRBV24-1 ATSARGLGGADTQY
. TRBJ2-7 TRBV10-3 AISGTGTAGDEQY
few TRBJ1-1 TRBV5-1 ASSLPGQGIDTEAF
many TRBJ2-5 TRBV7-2 ASSGTAGGGTQY
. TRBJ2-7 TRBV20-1 SASFPGRTYEQY
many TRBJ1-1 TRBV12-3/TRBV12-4 ASSFNLRGPEAF
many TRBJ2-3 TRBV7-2 ASSLAVRSGDTQY
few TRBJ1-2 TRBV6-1 ASSEARIGGGYGYT
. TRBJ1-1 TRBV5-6 ASSLDRRTNTEAF